These 19 T cell receptor beta chains originate from one sample sequenced in a study of yellow fever vaccine responses in identical twins. TCRdb re-analysed the RT-PCR reads in MiXCR, keeping a single row per CDR3 protein. The sample records 550 to 700 distinct CDR3 sequences, approximately 90% being singletons. Specimen: T cells from blood (PBMCs), unsorted or a sorted subset (not recorded which), collected before or after yellow fever vaccination (not recorded which). The receptors were gathered from a female donor who received the yellow fever vaccine.

This clonotype was counted a single time. This chain joins TRBV18 and TRBJ2-7, with 9 bases identical to TRBD1. After removal of 1 base from V and 4 bases from J, the junction contained 11 bases not matched to a gene. Germline-derived CDR1 and CDR2 are KGHSH and LQKENI. The CDR3 length is 17 residues. The CDR3 region is CASSPLPPNRGRYEQYF. The CDR3 region has the DNA TGTGCCAGCTCACCACTGCCCCCAAACAGGGGGCGATACGAGCAGTACTTC.

This chain joins TRBV12-3 or TRBV12-4 and TRBJ2-2; TRBD2 matches 9 bases. The V segment lost 5 bases and the J segment 5 bases; nucleotides outside the gene matches: 12. CDR3 size: 17 residues. The CDR3 protein is CASSVTIAGDWTGELFF. CDR3 bases: TGTGCCAGCAGTGTCACTATAGCGGGAGATTGGACCGGGGAGCTGTTTTTT.

The chain couples TRBV14 to TRBJ2-7; D is perhaps TRBD1 (6 bases). Germline loops: CDR1 SGHDN, CDR2 FVKESK. Trimming stripped 1 base from V and 3 bases from J, with 13 bases between. This CDR3 comprises 15 residues. The DNA of the CDR3 is TGTGCCAGCAGCCAAGGCACAGGGTTGTTCTACGAGCAGTACTTC. Its translation is CASSQGTGLFYEQYF.

The V and J genes are TRBV10-3 and TRBJ2-3; a possible D gene is TRBD2 (7 bases). Germline V lookup: CDR1 ENHRY, CDR2 SYGVKD. This CDR3 has 13 residues. Trimming stripped 7 bases from V and 4 bases from J, with 12 bases between. This CDR3 reads CAITRGASDTQYF. For the CDR3, the DNA is TGTGCCATCACACGGGGGGCCTCAGATACGCAGTATTTT.

The chain is built from TRBV2 and TRBJ2-2, with D unclear. Trimming pared 4 bases from V and 1 base from J, leaving 10 bases between. The CDR3 is 15 residues long. The germline V gene has CDR1 SNHLY and CDR2 FYNNEI. The CDR3 DNA reads as TGTGCCAGCAGTGGAGCAGGACGGAACACCGGGGAGCTGTTTTTT. It is translated as CASSGAGRNTGELFF.

The chain employs TRBV7-7 and TRBJ2-5, with unresolved D. Germline values: CDR1 SSHAT, CDR2 FNYEAQ (reference sequence). The CDR3 has 14 residues. V shed 5 bases and J shed 5 bases, with 15 bases lying between them. In nucleotides, the CDR3 is TGTGCCAGCAGCCCTAGTGGTAGCTGGGAGACCCAGTACTTC. Translating it yields CASSPSGSWETQYF. Drawing the rest from reference TRBV7-7 and TRBJ2-5, the complete variable domain is GAGVSQSPRYKVTKRGQDVTLRCDPISSHATLYWYQQALGQGPEFLTYFNYEAQPDKSGLPSDRFSAERPEGSISTLTIQRTEQRDSAMYRCASSPSGSWETQYFGPGTRLLVL.

CDR3: CASSRQLNTEAFF. The DNA of the CDR3 is TGTGCCAGCTCTCGGCAACTGAACACTGAAGCTTTCTTT. This chain connects TRBV18 to TRBJ1-1; D gene ambiguous. Trimming shortened V by 6 bases and J by 0 bases, and 8 bases separated the two germline ends. The germline V gene has CDR1 KGHSH and CDR2 LQKENI. The CDR3 consists of 13 residues.

The gene calls are TRBV9 and TRBJ2-1; D gene unclear. Trimming left V 0 bases short and J 5 bases short, with 9 bases between. There are 14 residues in the CDR3. Germline V gene data show CDR1 as SGDLS and CDR2 as YYNGEE. The CDR3 DNA sequence: TGTGCCAGCAGCGTAGTAAATGGGGACAATGAGCAGTTCTTC. Translating it yields CASSVVNGDNEQFF. Full variable domain (rest looked up from reference TRBV9 and TRBJ2-1): DSGVTQTPKHLITATGQRVTLRCSPRSGDLSVYWYQQSLDQGLQFLIQYYNGEERAKGNILERFSAQQFPDLHSELNLSSLELGDSALYFCASSVVNGDNEQFFGPGTRLTVL.

The chain uses TRBV9 and TRBJ2-2, with 11 bases lining up with TRBD2. Germline lookup yields CDR1 SGDLS and CDR2 YYNGEE. The CDR3 totals 16 residues. Germline trimming cut 4 bases from V and 4 bases from J; bases unmatched to any gene: 6. The CDR3 spells CASSPIGTSGTGELFF. The DNA of the CDR3 is TGTGCCAGCAGCCCGATCGGGACTAGCGGCACCGGGGAGCTGTTTTTT.

The chain joins TRBV30 to TRBJ1-6, with 10 nucleotides matching TRBD1. Germline V gene lookup returns CDR1 GTSNPN and CDR2 SVGIG (reference sequence). Trimming at V came to 5 bases and at J to 11 bases, leaving 6 bases not matched to a gene. CDR3 length: 13 residues. Here the CDR3 DNA reads TGTGCCTGGGGGACAGGGGAAGGGACACCCCTCCACTTT. This codes for CAWGTGEGTPLHF.

This chain connects TRBV5-4 to TRBJ1-4; D is unresolved. V was trimmed by 2 bases and J by 0 bases, leaving 5 bases between them. The V gene's germline CDR1 is SGHNT and CDR2 YYREEE (reference sequence). The CDR3 runs to 14 residues. CDR3 protein: CASSFGATNEKLFF. The CDR3 region has the DNA TGTGCCAGCAGCTTCGGAGCAACTAATGAAAAACTGTTTTTT. Filled out from reference TRBV5-4 and TRBJ1-4, the complete variable domain reads ETGVTQSPTHLIKTRGQQVTLRCSSQSGHNTVSWYQQALGQGPQFIFQYYREEENGRGNFPPRFSGLQFPNYSSELNVNALELDDSALYLCASSFGATNEKLFFGSGTQLSVL.

The chain uses TRBV9 and TRBJ2-2; D unresolved. The ends were cut back, 4 bases at V and 1 base at J, with 11 bases in the middle. CDR3 length: 15 amino acids. Germline V gene data show CDR1 as SGDLS and CDR2 as YYNGEE. In DNA, the CDR3 is TGTGCCAGCAGCCCACGGACGGGGAACACCGGGGAGCTGTTTTTT. It yields the protein CASSPRTGNTGELFF.

This chain connects TRBV6-2 or TRBV6-3 to TRBJ1-5; D gene uncertain. Germline lookup yields CDR1 MNHEY and CDR2 SVGEGT. This CDR3 is built from 16 residues. V was shortened by 2 bases and J by 2 bases, with 13 bases between the two germline ends. In DNA form, the CDR3 reads TGTGCCAGCAGTTACGGGCAGTTTCTAGGCAATCAGCCCCAGCATTTT. Translation: CASSYGQFLGNQPQHF.

The genes are TRBV30 and TRBJ1-5; D gene unclear. This CDR3 region has 11 residues. The V and J ends lost 0 bases and 7 bases respectively, with 4 bases between them. Germline CDR1 and CDR2: GTSNPN and SVGIG (reference sequence). The CDR3 nucleotides read TGTGCCTGGAGTGTAGGACAGCCCCAGCATTTT. Translation: CAWSVGQPQHF. Full variable domain (rest looked up from reference TRBV30 and TRBJ1-5): SQTIHQWPATLVQPVGSPLSLECTVEGTSNPNLYWYRQAAGRGLQLLFYSVGIGQISSEVPQNLSASRPQDRQFILSSKKLLLSDSGFYLCAWSVGQPQHFGDGTRLSIL.

On this clonotype: A junction end diverges from the germline sequence, so it may reflect a read error. This sequence joins TRBV2 and TRBJ2-2, with a tentative D call TRBD1 (6 bases). Germline assignment: CDR1 SNHLY and CDR2 FYNNEI. CDR3 length: 14 residues. As DNA, the CDR3 is TGTGCCAGCAGCGAAGTTAGACAGGTCGGGGAGCTGTTTTTT. This sequence encodes CASSEVRQVGELFF.

The rearrangement joins TRBV4-1 to TRBJ1-2; D possibly corresponds to TRBD1 (5 bases). The CDR3 runs to 14 residues. Trimming shortened V by 4 bases and J by 6 bases, and 15 bases separated the two germline ends. The germline V gene encodes CDR1 MGHRA and CDR2 YSYEKL. The CDR3 loop is CASSRVSGQDGYTF. The CDR3 nucleotides read TGCGCCAGCAGCCGGGTATCGGGGCAGGATGGCTACACCTTC.

The chain carries TRBV30 and TRBJ1-1; D possibly corresponds to TRBD1 (6 bases). The V end was cut by 0 bases, the J end by 5 bases, with 13 bases between. Germline V gene lookup returns CDR1 GTSNPN and CDR2 SVGIG (reference sequence). There are 14 residues in the CDR3. The CDR3 region is CAWSVRGARTEAFF. CDR3 nucleotides: TGTGCCTGGAGTGTACGGGGGGCGCGGACTGAAGCTTTCTTT.

The V call is TRBV7-9, the J call TRBJ2-7; 8 nucleotides match TRBD2. From germline, CDR1 is SEHNR and CDR2 FQNEAQ (reference sequence). With 0 bases clipped from V and 6 bases from J, the junction kept 1 base outside the gene matches. The CDR3 has 13 residues. DNA for the CDR3: TGTGCCAGCAGCTTAGCCGGGACTAGCGAGCAGTACTTC. This codes for CASSLAGTSEQYF.

DNA for the CDR3: TGTGCCAGCAGGCGAACAGGGGCAGGAGGAGAGACCCAGTACTTC. Amino acids: CASRRTGAGGETQYF. The chain is built from TRBV6-1 and TRBJ2-5, with 7 bases matching TRBD1. The CDR3 spans 15 residues. Germline CDR1 is MNHNS and CDR2 is SASEGT. J gave up 4 bases and V 6 bases, and 11 bases lay outside the gene matches.